Presented here are 13 T cell receptor beta chains from one specimen sequenced in a study of shared clonotypes between healthy human individuals. Assay used: immunoSEQ multiplex PCR; TCRdb lists only in-frame clones, some missing. The top ten hold 1% to 1.5% of the sample, which has some 1,400,000 clones, roughly 96% seen once. Source material: naive CD4+ T cells sorted from blood. Subset defined: CD45RA+ positively selected. The receptors shown here come from a man aged 25 to 40 in good health.

CDR3 in DNA: TGTGCCAGCAGTGATTTTCTTGCCGGGGAGCTGTTTTTT. It specifies CASSDFLAGELFF. The chain joins TRBV6-1 to TRBJ2-2, with unresolved D. Trimming removed 3 bases at V and 6 bases at J, with 8 bases between. The CDR3 contains 13 residues. Per the germline V gene, CDR1 is MNHNS and CDR2 is SASEGT.

V is TRBV11-2 and J is TRBJ1-5; D is unclear. Germline V gives CDR1 SGHAT, CDR2 FQNNGV. This CDR3 contains 14 residues. The V end was cut by 1 base, the J end by 6 bases, with 10 bases between. For the CDR3, the DNA is TGTGCCAGCAGCTTAGCTCCTTCCCTTCAGCCCCAGCATTTT. It codes for CASSLAPSLQPQHF.

Notes on this clone: This specimen includes other DNA sequences encoding the same CDR3. V usage is TRBV5-4 and J usage is TRBJ2-5; a possible D gene is TRBD1 (7 bases). Trimming took 4 bases from V and 4 from J, leaving 11 bases between them. Per the germline V gene, CDR1 is SGHNT and CDR2 is YYREEE (reference sequence). The CDR3 is 13 amino acids. The CDR3 sequence is CASSPQGGETQYF. The CDR3 coding sequence is TGTGCCAGCAGCCCGCAGGGGGGAGAGACCCAGTACTTC.

The chain links TRBV5-4 to TRBJ1-2; TRBD1 might be the D (5 bases). The V end lost 4 bases, the J end lost 3 bases, and 13 bases lay between the germline ends. The CDR3 has 14 residues. Per the germline V gene, CDR1 is SGHNT and CDR2 is YYREEE (reference sequence). CDR3 in DNA: TGTGCCAGCAGCCGGGACGCGAAGGACTATGGCTACACCTTC. It yields the protein CASSRDAKDYGYTF.

The chain carries TRBV9 and TRBJ2-2; D gene unclear. The CDR3 length is 14 residues. The V and J ends lost 0 bases and 5 bases respectively, with 8 bases between them. From germline, CDR1 is SGDLS and CDR2 YYNGEE. CDR3 sequence (DNA): TGTGCCAGCAGCGTAGGGGTTTCAACCGGGGAGCTGTTTTTT. Protein sequence: CASSVGVSTGELFF. Together with reference TRBV9 and TRBJ2-2, the CDR3 gives the full variable domain: DSGVTQTPKHLITATGQRVTLRCSPRSGDLSVYWYQQSLDQGLQFLIQYYNGEERAKGNILERFSAQQFPDLHSELNLSSLELGDSALYFCASSVGVSTGELFFGEGSRLTVL.

CDR3 region: CASWAGAGVGNEQFF. In nucleotides, the CDR3 is TGTGCCAGCTGGGCCGGAGCGGGGGTGGGCAATGAGCAGTTCTTC. The chain recombines TRBV2 with TRBJ2-1; 8 positions match TRBD2. Looked up from germline, CDR1 is SNHLY and CDR2 is FYNNEI. This CDR3 comprises 15 residues. V shed 8 bases and J 6 bases; nucleotides not matched to a gene: 12.

The gene calls are TRBV5-1 and TRBJ1-1; D might be TRBD1 (5 bases). Trimming took off 4 bases at V and 5 bases at J, with 9 bases between the two ends. The CDR3 is made up of 12 amino acids. CDR1 is SGHRS and CDR2 is YFSETQ in the germline V gene. Here the CDR3 DNA reads TGCGCCAGCAGCGAGGGACGGACTGAAGCTTTCTTT. Residues: CASSEGRTEAFF.

The chain uses TRBV19 and TRBJ1-4; D may be TRBD1 (5 bases). CDR3 length: 15 amino acids. V dropped 7 bases and J dropped 1 base, with 13 bases sitting between them. From germline, CDR1 is LNHDA and CDR2 SQIVND (reference sequence). The CDR3, as DNA: TGTGCCAGTAACATGGGAGACAGAACTAATGAAAAACTGTTTTTT. Its translation is CASNMGDRTNEKLFF.

The chain employs TRBV29-1 and TRBJ2-7; a possible D gene is TRBD1 (7 bases). The CDR3 extends over 19 amino acids. Germline CDR1 is SQVTM and CDR2 is ANQGSEA. Trimming took off 7 bases at V and 4 bases at J, with 35 bases between the two ends. The CDR3 region has the DNA TGCAGCGCTCTGTGGGCGGGACAGTCATCGAAGAAGCTACAATACGAGCAGTACTTC. As protein: CSALWAGQSSKKLQYEQYF.

The CDR3 DNA sequence: TGTGCCAGCAGTGGGCCAAAGGGTGGCAATCAGCCCCAGCATTTT. Its protein product is CASSGPKGGNQPQHF. This sequence joins TRBV28 and TRBJ1-5; D gene unclear. The CDR3 loop spans 15 amino acids. CDR1 MDHEN and CDR2 SYDVKM come from the germline V gene. Trimming took 5 bases from V and 2 from J, leaving 13 bases between them.

Only one count was recorded for this clone. The chain links TRBV6-1 to TRBJ1-2; possible D gene TRBD1, 5 bases. Germline CDR1 is MNHNS and CDR2 is SASEGT. Trimming took off 1 base at V and 8 bases at J, with 17 bases between the two ends. This CDR3 has 15 residues. The CDR3 protein is CASSEGSGGVRGYTF. CDR3 DNA: TGTGCCAGCAGTGAAGGATCGGGGGGTGTTCGCGGCTACACCTTC.

J is TRBJ1-1 and V is TRBV27; possibly TRBD1 for D (5 bases). CDR3 length equals 16 residues. V was cut by 5 bases and J by 1 base, with 17 bases left in between. Germline values: CDR1 MNHEY, CDR2 SMNVEV (reference sequence). The DNA for the CDR3 is TGTGCCAGCAGTAGAAAGCCAGGGATGGAGAACACTGAAGCTTTCTTT. This translates into CASSRKPGMENTEAFF.

The chain joins TRBV6-4 to TRBJ2-2; D gene ambiguous. Trimming took 0 bases from V and 0 from J, leaving 14 bases between them. CDR1 is MRHNA and CDR2 is SNTAGT in the germline V gene. The CDR3 is 18 residues long. CDR3 sequence: CASSDSFSVTSNTGELFF. The CDR3 bases are TGTGCCAGCAGTGACTCTTTCAGTGTGACATCGAACACCGGGGAGCTGTTTTTT.